This T cell receptor beta chain was identified during a study of Tregs in tolerant kidney transplant recipients. Study-wide points: Biological reproducibility was not directly addressed, but technical replication error appeared minimal.

Details on this clone: Its antigen is not known.

Method: immunoSEQ multiplex PCR; TCRdb's copy keeps in-frame clones and lacks some. The sample records about 110,000 clones, around 91% being singletons. The germline V gene has CDR1 SGHRS and CDR2 YFSETQ. This CDR3 comprises 17 residues. The J segment lost 2 bases and the V segment lost 0 bases, leaving 7 bases of the junction unmatched. The TCR comes from a human donor who received a combined kidney and bone marrow transplant. The V and J genes are TRBV5-1 and TRBJ2-3; 9 bases are a match to TRBD2. The specimen was CD4+ T cells from blood, collected before the transplant. The CDR3 DNA follows: TGCGCCAGCAGCTTGGTTTCTAGCGGGACTCCCACAGATACGCAGTATTTT. Residues: CASSLVSSGTPTDTQYF.